The entry below gives a single TCR beta chain sequence along with its context. TCRdb keeps only in-frame clones here, not all; method: immunoSEQ multiplex PCR. The sample carries some 150,000 clones, about 82% recorded once. The data belong to a study of blood T cell repertoires in COVID-19. CDR3 length equals 15 residues. Trimming shortened V by 6 bases and J by 4 bases, and 16 bases separated the two germline ends. From germline, CDR1 is SNHLY and CDR2 FYNNEI. The receptor was isolated from a woman between 35 and 50 years old who had recovered from COVID-19. The sequenced material came from PBMCs or T cells enriched from blood (not recorded which). The chain is built from TRBV2 and TRBJ2-1, with D perhaps TRBD2 (6 bases). The CDR3 reads CASREAGSPYNEQFF. The DNA for the CDR3 is TGTGCCAGCAGGGAGGCCGGGAGCCCTTACAATGAGCAGTTCTTC.